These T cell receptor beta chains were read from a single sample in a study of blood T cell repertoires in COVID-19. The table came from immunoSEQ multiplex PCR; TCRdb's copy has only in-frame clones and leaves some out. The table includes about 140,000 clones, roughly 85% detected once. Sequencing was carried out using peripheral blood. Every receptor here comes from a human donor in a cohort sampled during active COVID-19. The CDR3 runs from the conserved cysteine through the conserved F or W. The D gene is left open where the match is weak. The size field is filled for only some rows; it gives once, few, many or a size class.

CDR3 protein: CASTMTGRTEAFF
CDR3 DNA: TGTGCCAGCACTATGACAGGGAGAACTGAAGCTTTCTTT
D gene: TRBD1
CDR3 length: 13
J gene: TRBJ1-1
clone size: .
V gene: TRBV28

CDR3 protein: CASSLASGRNEQFF
CDR3 DNA: TGTGCCAGCAGCTTAGCTAGCGGGCGCAATGAGCAGTTCTTC
D gene: TRBD2
CDR3 length: 14
J gene: TRBJ2-1
clone size: .
V gene: TRBV7-3

CDR3 protein: CASSVLVNTEAFF
CDR3 DNA: TGTGCCAGCAGTGTCCTAGTGAACACTGAAGCTTTCTTT
D gene: .
CDR3 length: 13
J gene: TRBJ1-1
clone size: .
V gene: TRBV11-3

CDR3 protein: CASTLRVSLDEQYF
CDR3 DNA: TGTGCCAGCACCTTGCGGGTGAGCCTCGACGAGCAGTACTTC
D gene: .
CDR3 length: 14
J gene: TRBJ2-7
clone size: .
V gene: TRBV7-8

CDR3 protein: CASSLAAGMNTEAFF
CDR3 DNA: TGCGCCAGCAGCTTGGCCGCAGGCATGAACACTGAAGCTTTCTTT
D gene: .
CDR3 length: 15
J gene: TRBJ1-1
clone size: .
V gene: TRBV5-1

CDR3 protein: CASSSQGQSYEQYF
CDR3 DNA: TGTGCCAGCAGCTCACAGGGGCAGTCCTACGAGCAGTACTTC
D gene: TRBD1
CDR3 length: 14
J gene: TRBJ2-7
clone size: .
V gene: TRBV7-9

CDR3 protein: CASRSLKGRESNTGELFF
CDR3 DNA: TGCGCCAGCAGGAGCCTAAAGGGGAGGGAATCGAACACCGGGGAGCTGTTTTTT
D gene: TRBD2
CDR3 length: 18
J gene: TRBJ2-2
clone size: .
V gene: TRBV5-1

CDR3 protein: CASSLAGGGIHF
CDR3 DNA: TGTGCCAGCAGCTTGGCCGGGGGAGGAATCCACTTT
D gene: .
CDR3 length: 12
J gene: TRBJ1-6
clone size: few
V gene: TRBV5-6

CDR3 protein: CASSFGTSGGLYEQYF
CDR3 DNA: TGTGCCAGCAGCTTCGGGACTAGCGGGGGGTTGTACGAGCAGTACTTC
D gene: TRBD2
CDR3 length: 16
J gene: TRBJ2-7
clone size: .
V gene: TRBV7-2

CDR3 protein: CSVSDRASYEQYF
CDR3 DNA: TGCAGCGTTTCCGACAGGGCCTCCTACGAGCAGTACTTC
D gene: TRBD1
CDR3 length: 13
J gene: TRBJ2-7
clone size: .
V gene: TRBV29-1

CDR3 protein: CASSRTSGIGSGELFF
CDR3 DNA: TGTGCCAGCAGCCGAACTAGCGGGATAGGGTCCGGGGAGCTGTTTTTT
D gene: TRBD2
CDR3 length: 16
J gene: TRBJ2-2
clone size: .
V gene: TRBV7-8

CDR3 protein: CAISEAQGGTGELFF
CDR3 DNA: TGTGCCATCAGTGAGGCCCAGGGAGGAACCGGGGAGCTGTTTTTT
D gene: .
CDR3 length: 15
J gene: TRBJ2-2
clone size: .
V gene: TRBV10-3

CDR3 protein: CASSLRDRDTGELFF
CDR3 DNA: TGTGCCAGCAGCCTCCGGGACAGGGACACCGGGGAGCTGTTTTTT
D gene: TRBD1
CDR3 length: 15
J gene: TRBJ2-2
clone size: few
V gene: TRBV7-9

CDR3 protein: CASRGLRDYEQYF
CDR3 DNA: TGTGCCAGCCGGGGACTACGGGACTACGAGCAGTACTTC
D gene: TRBD2
CDR3 length: 13
J gene: TRBJ2-7
clone size: .
V gene: TRBV6-6

CDR3 protein: CASSLVETGGYEQYF
CDR3 DNA: TGTGCCAGCAGCTTAGTAGAGACAGGGGGGTACGAGCAGTACTTC
D gene: TRBD1
CDR3 length: 15
J gene: TRBJ2-7
clone size: .
V gene: TRBV7-6

CDR3 protein: CASSLISAGQGLGYTF
CDR3 DNA: TGTGCCAGCAGCTTGATATCGGCGGGACAGGGGCTAGGCTACACCTTC
D gene: TRBD1
CDR3 length: 16
J gene: TRBJ1-2
clone size: .
V gene: TRBV5-5

CDR3 protein: CASSQDWGDSPYEQYF
CDR3 DNA: TGTGCCAGCAGCCAAGATTGGGGGGACTCTCCCTACGAGCAGTACTTC
D gene: .
CDR3 length: 16
J gene: TRBJ2-7
clone size: .
V gene: TRBV3-1/TRBV3-2

CDR3 protein: CASSLADRDAFF
CDR3 DNA: TGTGCCAGCAGCTTGGCCGACAGGGACGCTTTCTTT
D gene: TRBD1
CDR3 length: 12
J gene: TRBJ1-1
clone size: .
V gene: TRBV5-8

CDR3 protein: CASKWGVKIFSLHF
CDR3 DNA: TGTGCCAGCAAGTGGGGCGTCAAGATTTTTTCCCTCCACTTT
D gene: .
CDR3 length: 14
J gene: TRBJ1-6
clone size: .
V gene: TRBV6-5

CDR3 protein: CASAYAPRVSNTEAFF
CDR3 DNA: TGTGCCAGTGCGTACGCACCCAGGGTTAGCAACACTGAAGCTTTCTTT
D gene: .
CDR3 length: 16
J gene: TRBJ1-1
clone size: .
V gene: TRBV19

CDR3 protein: CASSLAAGGELFF
CDR3 DNA: TGTGCCAGCAGTTTAGCCGCGGGCGGGGAGCTGTTTTTT
D gene: .
CDR3 length: 13
J gene: TRBJ2-2
clone size: .
V gene: TRBV12-3/TRBV12-4

CDR3 protein: CASSQRTDLNYGYTF
CDR3 DNA: TGTGCCAGCAGCCAAAGGACAGACCTTAACTATGGCTACACCTTC
D gene: .
CDR3 length: 15
J gene: TRBJ1-2
clone size: .
V gene: TRBV3-1/TRBV3-2

CDR3 protein: CASSPDRPRGSPGPNTEAFF
CDR3 DNA: TGTGCCAGCAGCCCGGACAGGCCGAGGGGGTCCCCTGGACCGAACACTGAAGCTTTCTTT
D gene: TRBD1
CDR3 length: 20
J gene: TRBJ1-1
clone size: once
V gene: TRBV7-3

CDR3 protein: CASSLGGGGTTYEQYF
CDR3 DNA: TGTGCCAGCAGCTTAGGGGGCGGGGGAACCACCTACGAGCAGTACTTC
D gene: TRBD2
CDR3 length: 16
J gene: TRBJ2-7
clone size: .
V gene: TRBV7-9

CDR3 protein: CSVDRQGPYGYTF
CDR3 DNA: TGCAGCGTTGATCGACAGGGGCCCTATGGCTACACCTTC
D gene: TRBD1
CDR3 length: 13
J gene: TRBJ1-2
clone size: .
V gene: TRBV29-1

CDR3 protein: CASSLLTSVNTGELFF
CDR3 DNA: TGTGCCAGCAGCTTGTTGACTAGCGTAAACACCGGGGAGCTGTTTTTT
D gene: TRBD2
CDR3 length: 16
J gene: TRBJ2-2
clone size: .
V gene: TRBV5-6

CDR3 protein: CASSFHSGGAETQYF
CDR3 DNA: TGTGCCAGCAGCTTTCATAGCGGGGGGGCAGAGACCCAGTACTTC
D gene: TRBD2
CDR3 length: 15
J gene: TRBJ2-5
clone size: .
V gene: TRBV7-9

CDR3 protein: CAWGDIRETQYF
CDR3 DNA: TGTGCCTGGGGGGACATTCGAGAGACCCAGTACTTC
D gene: .
CDR3 length: 12
J gene: TRBJ2-5
clone size: .
V gene: TRBV30

CDR3 protein: CASTDRNYGYTF
CDR3 DNA: TGTGCCAGCACGGACAGAAACTATGGCTACACCTTC
D gene: .
CDR3 length: 12
J gene: TRBJ1-2
clone size: .
V gene: TRBV6-5

CDR3 protein: CASSPRQGENTEAFF
CDR3 DNA: TGCGCCAGCAGCCCCCGACAGGGAGAGAACACTGAAGCTTTCTTT
D gene: TRBD1
CDR3 length: 15
J gene: TRBJ1-1
clone size: .
V gene: TRBV5-1

CDR3 protein: CASSDLGTSGGATEQFF
CDR3 DNA: TGTGCCAGCAGTGACTTAGGGACTAGCGGGGGGGCGACTGAGCAGTTCTTC
D gene: TRBD2
CDR3 length: 17
J gene: TRBJ2-1
clone size: .
V gene: TRBV6-4

CDR3 protein: CASSDDQVSPLHF
CDR3 DNA: TGTGCCAGCAGCGACGATCAGGTTTCACCCCTCCACTTT
D gene: .
CDR3 length: 13
J gene: TRBJ1-6
clone size: .
V gene: TRBV14

CDR3 protein: CASSSHAPGANVLTF
CDR3 DNA: TGTGCCAGCAGCTCTCATGCGCCTGGGGCCAACGTCCTGACTTTC
D gene: .
CDR3 length: 15
J gene: TRBJ2-6
clone size: once
V gene: TRBV7-2

CDR3 protein: CASSLPGLAFEQYF
CDR3 DNA: TGTGCCAGCAGCCTTCCGGGACTAGCTTTCGAGCAGTACTTC
D gene: TRBD2
CDR3 length: 14
J gene: TRBJ2-7
clone size: .
V gene: TRBV7-8

CDR3 protein: CASSAPGQGTQYF
CDR3 DNA: TGCGCCAGCAGCGCTCCGGGACAAGGGACCCAGTACTTC
D gene: .
CDR3 length: 13
J gene: TRBJ2-5
clone size: .
V gene: TRBV5-1

CDR3 protein: CATSRVRRQRVEQYF
CDR3 DNA: TGTGCCACCAGCAGAGTGCGGAGGCAACGGGTCGAGCAGTACTTC
D gene: .
CDR3 length: 15
J gene: TRBJ2-7
clone size: .
V gene: TRBV15

CDR3 protein: CASSLGGEKLFF
CDR3 DNA: TGTGCCAGCAGTTTGGGGGGTGAAAAACTGTTTTTT
D gene: .
CDR3 length: 12
J gene: TRBJ1-4
clone size: .
V gene: TRBV12-3/TRBV12-4

CDR3 protein: CASSYSTASGEPFF
CDR3 DNA: TGTGCCAGCAGTTACTCGACGGCTAGCGGGGAACCGTTCTTC
D gene: TRBD2
CDR3 length: 14
J gene: TRBJ2-1
clone size: once
V gene: TRBV6-5

CDR3 protein: CASSTLAGVTGELFF
CDR3 DNA: TGCGCCAGCAGCACGCTAGCGGGAGTGACCGGGGAGCTGTTTTTT
D gene: TRBD2
CDR3 length: 15
J gene: TRBJ2-2
clone size: .
V gene: TRBV4-1

CDR3 protein: CASSTGWDNSPLHF
CDR3 DNA: TGTGCCAGCAGTACAGGCTGGGATAATTCACCCCTCCACTTT
D gene: .
CDR3 length: 14
J gene: TRBJ1-6
clone size: .
V gene: TRBV6-6

CDR3 protein: CASTNTGADTEAFF
CDR3 DNA: TGTGCCAGCACCAATACAGGGGCAGACACTGAAGCTTTCTTT
D gene: TRBD1
CDR3 length: 14
J gene: TRBJ1-1
clone size: .
V gene: TRBV3-1/TRBV3-2

CDR3 protein: CASSLMDGGFSGNTIYF
CDR3 DNA: TGTGCCAGCAGCTTAATGGACGGAGGGTTCTCTGGAAACACCATATATTTT
D gene: .
CDR3 length: 17
J gene: TRBJ1-3
clone size: .
V gene: TRBV7-8

CDR3 protein: CASSAERPQIGLNYGYTF
CDR3 DNA: TGTGCCAGCAGTGCTGAGAGACCTCAAATCGGGTTAAACTATGGCTACACCTTC
D gene: .
CDR3 length: 18
J gene: TRBJ1-2
clone size: once
V gene: TRBV2

CDR3 protein: CASTLFHERYSNQPQHF
CDR3 DNA: TGTGCCAGCACGCTGTTCCACGAGCGCTATAGCAATCAGCCCCAGCATTTT
D gene: .
CDR3 length: 17
J gene: TRBJ1-5
clone size: .
V gene: TRBV21-1

CDR3 protein: CASRFHYQETQYF
CDR3 DNA: TGTGCCAGCAGGTTCCACTACCAAGAGACCCAGTACTTC
D gene: .
CDR3 length: 13
J gene: TRBJ2-5
clone size: few
V gene: TRBV2

CDR3 protein: CASSLDQSPPYEQYF
CDR3 DNA: TGTGCCAGCAGCTTAGATCAATCCCCCCCCTACGAGCAGTACTTC
D gene: .
CDR3 length: 15
J gene: TRBJ2-7
clone size: .
V gene: TRBV11-2

CDR3 protein: CASSIWGTAGGGTEAFF
CDR3 DNA: TGTGCCAGTAGTATATGGGGGACCGCGGGCGGGGGCACTGAAGCTTTCTTT
D gene: .
CDR3 length: 17
J gene: TRBJ1-1
clone size: .
V gene: TRBV19

CDR3 protein: CASSLRETGVYEQYF
CDR3 DNA: TGTGCCAGCAGCCTAAGGGAGACAGGGGTATACGAGCAGTACTTC
D gene: TRBD1
CDR3 length: 15
J gene: TRBJ2-7
clone size: .
V gene: TRBV27

CDR3 protein: CSVDTGSGQPQHF
CDR3 DNA: TGCAGCGTTGACACAGGGTCCGGTCAGCCCCAGCATTTT
D gene: .
CDR3 length: 13
J gene: TRBJ1-5
clone size: .
V gene: TRBV29-1

CDR3 protein: CASSHDTGSGANVLTF
CDR3 DNA: TGCGCCAGCAGCCACGATACTGGCTCTGGGGCCAACGTCCTGACTTTC
D gene: .
CDR3 length: 16
J gene: TRBJ2-6
clone size: .
V gene: TRBV4-1